This paragraph reports one T cell receptor beta chain. This entry belongs to a study of blood T cell repertoires in COVID-19. Looking at the study overall: All recovered Cohort 3 donors got two negative PCRs, got clearance, or saw symptom resolution. Sources were T cells, B-cell-depleted T cells, or PBMCs; the material itself was cDNA or gDNA.

Clinical history reported by participants formed the basis on which cohorts were assigned. In germline, CDR1 is LGHDT, CDR2 YNNKEL (reference sequence). V lost 1 base to trimming and J lost 10 bases, with 17 bases between them. CDR3 length equals 16 residues. Produced via immunoSEQ multiplex PCR; TCRdb's table is partial and in-frame only. The sample yields a few hundred thousand clones, around 87% seen once. The rearrangement joins TRBV3-1 (or the pseudogene TRBV3-2) to TRBJ1-6; D is perhaps TRBD1 (6 bases). This TCR derives from a man aged 35 to 55 in a cohort exposed to, infected with or recovered from COVID-19 (not recorded which). Material: PBMCs or T cells enriched from blood (not recorded which). The CDR3, as DNA: TGTGCCAGCAGCCAAGTTCGGGACACCAGAAACTCACCCCTCCACTTT. Protein sequence: CASSQVRDTRNSPLHF.